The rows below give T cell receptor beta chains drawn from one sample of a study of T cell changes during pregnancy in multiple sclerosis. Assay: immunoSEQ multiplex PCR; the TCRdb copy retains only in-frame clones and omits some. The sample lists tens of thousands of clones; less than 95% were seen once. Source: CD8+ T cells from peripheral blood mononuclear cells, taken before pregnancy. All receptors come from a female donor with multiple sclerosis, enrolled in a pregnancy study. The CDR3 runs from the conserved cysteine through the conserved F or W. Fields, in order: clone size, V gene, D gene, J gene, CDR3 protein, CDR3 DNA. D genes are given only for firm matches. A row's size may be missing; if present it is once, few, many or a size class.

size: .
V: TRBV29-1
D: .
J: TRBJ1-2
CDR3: CSVDKDEGYGYTF
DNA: TGCAGCGTTGATAAGGACGAGGGCTATGGCTACACCTTC

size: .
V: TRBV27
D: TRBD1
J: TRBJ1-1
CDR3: CASRHDRVGTEAFF
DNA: TGTGCCAGCAGGCACGACAGGGTAGGCACTGAAGCTTTCTTT

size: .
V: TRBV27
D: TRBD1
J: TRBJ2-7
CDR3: CASSSGQGVYEQYF
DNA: TGTGCCAGCAGTTCAGGACAGGGGGTTTACGAGCAGTACTTC

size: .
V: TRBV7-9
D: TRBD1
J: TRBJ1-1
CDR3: CASSTRQGGFTEAFF
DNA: TGTGCCAGCAGCACCCGACAGGGAGGATTCACTGAAGCTTTCTTT

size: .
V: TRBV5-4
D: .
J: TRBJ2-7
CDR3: CASSLEASWEQYF
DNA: TGTGCCAGCAGCTTGGAAGCCTCGTGGGAGCAGTACTTC

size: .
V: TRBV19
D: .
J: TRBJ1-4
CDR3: CASSIPRLREKLFF
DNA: TGTGCCAGTAGTATACCACGACTACGGGAAAAACTGTTTTTT

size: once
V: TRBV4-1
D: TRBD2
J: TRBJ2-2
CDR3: CASSPMLGLAGGTGELFF
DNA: TGCGCCAGCAGCCCTATGCTGGGACTAGCGGGAGGTACCGGGGAGCTGTTTTTT

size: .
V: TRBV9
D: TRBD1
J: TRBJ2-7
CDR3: CASNRQGAREQYF
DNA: TGTGCCAGCAATAGACAGGGGGCGAGGGAGCAGTACTTC

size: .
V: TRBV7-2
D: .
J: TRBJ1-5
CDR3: CASSLKGGFGSNQPQHF
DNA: TGTGCCAGCAGCTTAAAAGGAGGGTTCGGCAGCAATCAGCCCCAGCATTTT

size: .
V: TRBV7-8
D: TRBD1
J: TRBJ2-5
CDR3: CASSLVDSPGTDYQETQYF
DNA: TGTGCCAGCAGCTTAGTAGACTCTCCCGGGACAGACTACCAAGAGACCCAGTACTTC

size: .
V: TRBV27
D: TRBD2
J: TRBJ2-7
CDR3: CASSIGGSLIEQYF
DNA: TGTGCCAGCAGTATAGGCGGGAGTTTGATCGAGCAGTACTTC

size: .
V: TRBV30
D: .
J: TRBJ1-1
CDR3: CAGVRNTEAFF
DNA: TGTGCTGGAGTCAGGAACACTGAAGCTTTCTTT

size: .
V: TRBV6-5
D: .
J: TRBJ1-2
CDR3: CASSYGSASPYTF
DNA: TGTGCCAGCAGTTACGGGTCGGCTAGTCCCTACACCTTC

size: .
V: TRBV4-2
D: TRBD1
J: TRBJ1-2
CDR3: CASSPGQGGSHGGYTF
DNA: TGTGCCAGCAGCCCCGGACAGGGAGGATCTCATGGGGGCTACACCTTC

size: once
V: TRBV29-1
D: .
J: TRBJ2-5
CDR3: CSVLGGETQYF
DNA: TGCAGCGTCCTAGGGGGAGAGACCCAGTACTTC

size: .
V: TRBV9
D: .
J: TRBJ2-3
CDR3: CASRDELASTDTQYF
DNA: TGTGCCAGCAGAGATGAATTAGCTAGCACAGATACGCAGTATTTT

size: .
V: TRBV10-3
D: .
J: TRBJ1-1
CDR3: CAISPGSTGPEAFF
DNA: TGTGCCATTAGCCCCGGGTCGACAGGCCCTGAAGCTTTCTTT

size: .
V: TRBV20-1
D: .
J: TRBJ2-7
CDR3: CSARRGYEQYF
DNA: TGCAGTGCTCGCCGAGGCTACGAGCAGTACTTC

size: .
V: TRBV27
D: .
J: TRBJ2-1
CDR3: CASSGGQSSYNEQFF
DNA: TGTGCCAGCAGTGGAGGACAGTCGTCGTACAATGAGCAGTTCTTC

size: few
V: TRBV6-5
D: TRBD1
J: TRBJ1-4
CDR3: CATRTGGGEKLFF
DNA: TGTGCCACCAGGACAGGGGGAGGCGAAAAACTGTTTTTT

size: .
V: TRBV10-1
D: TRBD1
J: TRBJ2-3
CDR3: CASSASRGLLGTDTQYF
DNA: TGCGCCAGCAGTGCGTCAAGGGGGCTTCTAGGCACAGATACGCAGTATTTT

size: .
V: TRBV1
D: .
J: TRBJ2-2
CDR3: CTSSQDQRGARTGELFF
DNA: TGCACCAGCAGCCAAGATCAGCGGGGGGCGAGAACCGGGGAGCTGTTTTTT

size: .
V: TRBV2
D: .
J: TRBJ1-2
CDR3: CASSDRASVYGYTF
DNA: TGTGCCAGCAGTGACAGGGCCAGTGTCTATGGCTACACCTTC

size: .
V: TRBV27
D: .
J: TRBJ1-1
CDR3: CASSLSRRGDTEAFF
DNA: TGTGCCAGCAGTTTATCCCGACGGGGGGACACTGAAGCTTTCTTT

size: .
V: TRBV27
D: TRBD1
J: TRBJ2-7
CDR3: CASSSPGQGAYEQYF
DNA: TGTGCCAGCAGCTCACCGGGACAGGGGGCCTACGAGCAGTACTTC

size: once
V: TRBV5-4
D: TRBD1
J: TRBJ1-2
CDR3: CASSPGQVFGYTF
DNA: TGTGCCAGCAGCCCGGGACAGGTTTTTGGCTACACCTTC

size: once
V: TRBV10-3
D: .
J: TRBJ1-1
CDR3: CAISLTGGPLNTEAFF
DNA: TGTGCCATCAGTCTGACGGGGGGTCCCCTGAACACTGAAGCTTTCTTT

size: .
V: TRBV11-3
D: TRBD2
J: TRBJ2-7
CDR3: CASSLTGTSQGAIDEQYF
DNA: TGTGCCAGCAGCTTGACCGGGACTAGTCAGGGAGCGATAGACGAGCAGTACTTC

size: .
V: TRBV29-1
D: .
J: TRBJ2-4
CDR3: CSVRENIQYF
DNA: TGCAGCGTGAGGGAGAACATTCAGTACTTC

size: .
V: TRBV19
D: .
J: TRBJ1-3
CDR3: CASSIDLSGNTIYF
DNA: TGTGCCAGTAGTATAGATCTCAGTGGAAACACCATATATTTT

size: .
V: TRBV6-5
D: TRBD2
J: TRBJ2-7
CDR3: CASETLAGHEQYF
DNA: TGTGCCAGCGAAACACTAGCGGGACACGAGCAGTACTTC

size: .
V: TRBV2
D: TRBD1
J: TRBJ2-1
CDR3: CASIGQGAPVNEQFF
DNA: TGTGCCAGCATCGGGCAGGGGGCTCCGGTCAATGAGCAGTTCTTC

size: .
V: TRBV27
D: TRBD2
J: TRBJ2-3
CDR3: CASRGLAGGTDTQYF
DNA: TGTGCCAGCAGGGGACTAGCGGGAGGCACAGATACGCAGTATTTT

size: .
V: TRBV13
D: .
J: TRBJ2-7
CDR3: CASSLGGGYEQYF
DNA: TGTGCCAGCAGCTTAGGGGGGGGTTACGAGCAGTACTTC

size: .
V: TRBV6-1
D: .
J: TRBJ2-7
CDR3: CASLGEAASSYEQYF
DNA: TGTGCCAGCCTCGGGGAGGCAGCCAGCTCCTACGAGCAGTACTTC

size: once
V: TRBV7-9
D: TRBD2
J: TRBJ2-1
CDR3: CASSSTRLAGNEQFF
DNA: TGTGCCAGCAGCTCCACCCGACTAGCGGGGAATGAGCAGTTCTTC

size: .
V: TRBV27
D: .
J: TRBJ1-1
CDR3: CASSFGTDTSGAFF
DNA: TGTGCCAGCAGTTTCGGCACCGATACCTCGGGGGCTTTCTTT

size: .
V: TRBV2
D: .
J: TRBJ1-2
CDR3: CASSDSPVYGYTF
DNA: TGTGCCAGCAGTGATTCTCCCGTTTATGGCTACACCTTC

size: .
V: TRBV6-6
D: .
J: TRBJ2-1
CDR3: CASSKEDYRYNEQFF
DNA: TGTGCCAGCAGTAAGGAGGACTACCGATACAATGAGCAGTTCTTC

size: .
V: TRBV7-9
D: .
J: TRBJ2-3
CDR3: CASSLPRKVTQYF
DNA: TGTGCCAGCAGCCTCCCCAGGAAGGTTACGCAGTATTTT

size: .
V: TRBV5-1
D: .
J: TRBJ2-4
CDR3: CASSLGLEGNIQYF
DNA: TGCGCCAGCAGCTTGGGACTGGAGGGAAACATTCAGTACTTC

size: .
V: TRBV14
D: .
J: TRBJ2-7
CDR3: CASSQGTPTYEQYF
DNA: TGTGCCAGCAGCCAAGGAACACCGACCTACGAGCAGTACTTC

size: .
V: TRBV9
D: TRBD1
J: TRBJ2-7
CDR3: CASSSRRGTGGDEQYF
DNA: TGTGCCAGCAGCTCGCGAAGGGGGACAGGGGGAGACGAGCAGTACTTC

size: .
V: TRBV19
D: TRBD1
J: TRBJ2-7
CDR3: CASGPQGAVLYEQYF
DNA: TGTGCCAGTGGCCCTCAGGGGGCAGTTTTGTACGAGCAGTACTTC